The rows below give T cell receptor beta chains drawn from one sample of a study of blood T cell repertoires in COVID-19. Produced via immunoSEQ multiplex PCR; TCRdb's table is partial and in-frame only. The sample has under 170,000 clones, roughly 87% seen once; the top ten hold 3.5% to 4.5%. The sample taken for sequencing was peripheral blood. These receptors came from a woman aged 60 to 75 with active or convalescent COVID-19. CDR3s include the opening cysteine and the closing phenylalanine or tryptophan.

j_gene | v_gene | CDR3aa
TRBJ2-7 | TRBV5-1 | CASSAGQVREQYF
TRBJ2-3 | TRBV29-1 | CSVVSTTDTQYF
TRBJ1-5 | TRBV27 | CASSLRGGGTNQPQHF
TRBJ1-2 | TRBV7-9 | CASSATGGPGYTF
TRBJ2-7 | TRBV5-5 | CASSSEQFAYEQYF
TRBJ1-3 | TRBV14 | CASSRRTGSGNTIYF
TRBJ2-7 | TRBV11-2 | CASSSLTGKSHEQYF
TRBJ1-2 | TRBV2 | CASSQQVYTF
TRBJ2-1 | TRBV6-4 | CASSALGPPFF
TRBJ1-5 | TRBV19 | CASSTLSSGLNQPQHF
TRBJ1-6 | TRBV7-3 | CASSSGQLNSPLHF
TRBJ1-5 | TRBV2 | CASSEQGMGQPQHF
TRBJ1-2 | TRBV11-2 | CASSQGGSYGYTF
TRBJ2-5 | TRBV5-1 | CASSRERGEETQYF
TRBJ1-3 | TRBV9 | CASSRDGLFGNTIYF
TRBJ2-3 | TRBV9 | CASSVVGRGMDTQYF
TRBJ2-1 | TRBV10-3 | CAISGGQGGEQFF
TRBJ1-1 | TRBV18 | CASSQQMNTEAFF
TRBJ1-6 | TRBV19 | CASSGGWGDRRYNSPLHF
TRBJ1-2 | TRBV5-1 | CASSLDSYGYTF
TRBJ1-2 | TRBV7-2 | CASSLQPGQGSYGYTF
TRBJ1-1 | TRBV5-5 | CASNLAPNTEAFF
TRBJ2-3 | TRBV3-1/TRBV3-2 | CASSRADTQYF
TRBJ2-2 | TRBV19 | CASSIGTGGDTGELFF
TRBJ1-2 | TRBV30 | CAWTLGGKSYGYTF
TRBJ1-1 | TRBV6-5 | CASKVTSRGPEAFF
TRBJ2-1 | TRBV29-1 | CSVGPGGASYNEQFF
TRBJ2-4 | TRBV5-6 | CASSSDSIQYF
TRBJ2-2 | TRBV14 | CASSRGLAGNTGELFF
TRBJ2-7 | TRBV18 | CASSPGQGATVQYF
TRBJ1-2 | TRBV6-1 | CASSEVRGGQGAYGYTF
TRBJ2-3 | TRBV5-1 | CASSLQGAGTDTQYF
TRBJ1-1 | TRBV18 | CASSPRIAGGWTEAFF
TRBJ1-2 | TRBV6-2/TRBV6-3 | CASSYSGTGVYHGYTF
TRBJ1-1 | TRBV9 | CASSNGYTEAFF
TRBJ2-7 | TRBV3-1/TRBV3-2 | CASSPGGYEQYF
TRBJ1-5 | TRBV6-6 | CASDNRGYSNQPQHF
TRBJ1-6 | TRBV4-3 | CASSRDRNSPLHF
TRBJ2-3 | TRBV18 | CASSRGTSGGSSTDTQYF
TRBJ2-7 | TRBV25-1 | CASSDAPGYEQYF